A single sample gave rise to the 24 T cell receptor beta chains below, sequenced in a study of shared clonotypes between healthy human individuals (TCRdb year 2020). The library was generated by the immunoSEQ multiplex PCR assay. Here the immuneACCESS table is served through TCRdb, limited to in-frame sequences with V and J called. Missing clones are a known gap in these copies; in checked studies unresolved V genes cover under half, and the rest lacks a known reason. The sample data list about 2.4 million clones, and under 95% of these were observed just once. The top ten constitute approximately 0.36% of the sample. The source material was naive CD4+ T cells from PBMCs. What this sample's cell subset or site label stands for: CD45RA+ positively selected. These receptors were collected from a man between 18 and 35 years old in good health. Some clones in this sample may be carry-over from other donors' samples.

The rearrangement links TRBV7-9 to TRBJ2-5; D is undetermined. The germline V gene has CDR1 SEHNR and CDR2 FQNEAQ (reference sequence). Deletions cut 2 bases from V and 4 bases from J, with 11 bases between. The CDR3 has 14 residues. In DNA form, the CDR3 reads TGTGCCAGCAGCTTATTCGGTGTCGGAGAGACCCAGTACTTC. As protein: CASSLFGVGETQYF.

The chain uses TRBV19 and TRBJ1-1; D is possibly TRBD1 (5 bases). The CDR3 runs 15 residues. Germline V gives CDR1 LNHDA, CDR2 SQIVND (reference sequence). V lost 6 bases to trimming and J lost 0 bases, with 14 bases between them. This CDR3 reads CASSTTDFVNTEAFF. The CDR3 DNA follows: TGTGCCAGTAGCACGACAGATTTCGTGAACACTGAAGCTTTCTTT.

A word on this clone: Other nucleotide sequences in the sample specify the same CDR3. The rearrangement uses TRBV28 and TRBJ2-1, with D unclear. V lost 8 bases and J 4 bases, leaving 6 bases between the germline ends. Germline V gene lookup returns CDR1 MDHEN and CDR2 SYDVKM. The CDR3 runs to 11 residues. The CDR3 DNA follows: TGTGCCAGCGGGAAATACAATGAGCAGTTCTTC. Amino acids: CASGKYNEQFF.

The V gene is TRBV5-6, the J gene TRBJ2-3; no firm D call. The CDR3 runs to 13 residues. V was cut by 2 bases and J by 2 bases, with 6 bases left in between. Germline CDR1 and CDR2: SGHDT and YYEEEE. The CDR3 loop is CASSLTYTDTQYF. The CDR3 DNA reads TGTGCCAGCAGCTTAACGTACACAGATACGCAGTATTTT.

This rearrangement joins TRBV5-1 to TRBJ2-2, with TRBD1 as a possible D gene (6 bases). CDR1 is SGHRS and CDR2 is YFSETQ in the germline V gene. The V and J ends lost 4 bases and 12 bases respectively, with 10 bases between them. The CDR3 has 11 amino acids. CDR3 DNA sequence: TGCGCCAGCAGCCAAGACAGGAAGCTGTTTTTT. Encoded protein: CASSQDRKLFF. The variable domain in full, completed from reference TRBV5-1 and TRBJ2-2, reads KAGVTQTPRYLIKTRGQQVTLSCSPISGHRSVSWYQQTPGQGLQFLFEYFSETQRNKGNFPGRFSGRQFSNSRSEMNVSTLELGDSALYLCASSQDRKLFFGEGSRLTVL.

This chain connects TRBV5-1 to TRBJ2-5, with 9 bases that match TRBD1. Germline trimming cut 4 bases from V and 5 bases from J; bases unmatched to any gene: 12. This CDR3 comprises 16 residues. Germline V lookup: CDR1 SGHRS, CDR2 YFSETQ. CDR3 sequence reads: CASSLDRGWEGETQYF. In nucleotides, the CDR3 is TGCGCCAGCAGCCTGGACAGGGGATGGGAGGGGGAGACCCAGTACTTC.

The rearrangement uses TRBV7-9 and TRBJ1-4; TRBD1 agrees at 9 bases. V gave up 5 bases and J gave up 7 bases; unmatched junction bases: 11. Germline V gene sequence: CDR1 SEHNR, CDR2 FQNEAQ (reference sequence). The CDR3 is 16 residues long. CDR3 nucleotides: TGTGCCAGCAGCCCACACCCGGGACAGGGTGGTGAAAAACTGTTTTTT. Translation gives CASSPHPGQGGEKLFF.

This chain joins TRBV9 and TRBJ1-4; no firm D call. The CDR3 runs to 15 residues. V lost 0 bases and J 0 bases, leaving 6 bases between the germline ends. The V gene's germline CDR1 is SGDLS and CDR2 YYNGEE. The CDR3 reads CASSVGGSTNEKLFF. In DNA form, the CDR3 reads TGTGCCAGCAGCGTAGGCGGTTCAACTAATGAAAAACTGTTTTTT.

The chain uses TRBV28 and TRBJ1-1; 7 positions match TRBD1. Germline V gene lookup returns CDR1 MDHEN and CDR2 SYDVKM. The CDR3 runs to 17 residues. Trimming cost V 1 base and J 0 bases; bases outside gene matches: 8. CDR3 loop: CASSLSVRGRVNTEAFF. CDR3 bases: TGTGCCAGCAGTTTATCTGTAAGGGGGCGGGTGAACACTGAAGCTTTCTTT.

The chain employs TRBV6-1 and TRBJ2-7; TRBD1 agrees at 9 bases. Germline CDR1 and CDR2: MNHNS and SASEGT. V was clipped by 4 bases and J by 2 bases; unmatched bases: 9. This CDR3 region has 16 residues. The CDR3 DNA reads TGTGCCAGCAGTGTCCGGGACAGGGTGTCGACCTACGAGCAGTACTTC. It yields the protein CASSVRDRVSTYEQYF.

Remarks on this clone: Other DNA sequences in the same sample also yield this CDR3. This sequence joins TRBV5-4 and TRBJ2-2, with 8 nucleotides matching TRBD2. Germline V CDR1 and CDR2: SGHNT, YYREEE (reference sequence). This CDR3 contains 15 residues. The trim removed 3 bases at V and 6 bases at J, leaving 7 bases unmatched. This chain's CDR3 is CASSSGTSGSGELFF. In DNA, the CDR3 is TGTGCCAGCAGCTCGGGGACTAGTGGATCCGGGGAGCTGTTTTTT. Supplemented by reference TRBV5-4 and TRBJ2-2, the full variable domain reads ETGVTQSPTHLIKTRGQQVTLRCSSQSGHNTVSWYQQALGQGPQFIFQYYREEENGRGNFPPRFSGLQFPNYSSELNVNALELDDSALYLCASSSGTSGSGELFFGEGSRLTVL.

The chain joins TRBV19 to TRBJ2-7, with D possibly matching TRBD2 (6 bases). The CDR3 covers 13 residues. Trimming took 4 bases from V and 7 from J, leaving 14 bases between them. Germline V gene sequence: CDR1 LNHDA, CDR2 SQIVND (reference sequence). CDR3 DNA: TGTGCCAGTAGTACGGGACTTCTCGGAGAGCAGTACTTC. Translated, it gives CASSTGLLGEQYF.

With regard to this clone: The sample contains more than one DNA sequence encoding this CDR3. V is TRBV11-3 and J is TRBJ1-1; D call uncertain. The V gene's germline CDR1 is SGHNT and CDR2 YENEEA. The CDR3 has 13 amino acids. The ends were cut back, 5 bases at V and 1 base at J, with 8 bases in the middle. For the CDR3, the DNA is TGTGCCAGCAGCCCACGGCAGAACACTGAAGCTTTCTTT. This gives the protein CASSPRQNTEAFF.

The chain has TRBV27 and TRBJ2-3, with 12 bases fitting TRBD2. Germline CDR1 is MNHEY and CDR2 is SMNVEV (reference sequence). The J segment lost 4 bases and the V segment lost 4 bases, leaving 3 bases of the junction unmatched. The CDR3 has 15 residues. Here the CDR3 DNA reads TGTGCCAGCAGTTCTAGCGGGAGGGTCCCAGATACGCAGTATTTT. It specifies CASSSSGRVPDTQYF.

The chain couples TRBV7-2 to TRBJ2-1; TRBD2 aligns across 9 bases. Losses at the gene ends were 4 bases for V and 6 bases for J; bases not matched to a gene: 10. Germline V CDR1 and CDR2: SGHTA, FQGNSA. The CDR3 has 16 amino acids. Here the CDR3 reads CASSSSGTSFFNEQFF. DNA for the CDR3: TGTGCCAGCAGCTCCTCCGGGACTAGCTTTTTCAATGAGCAGTTCTTC.

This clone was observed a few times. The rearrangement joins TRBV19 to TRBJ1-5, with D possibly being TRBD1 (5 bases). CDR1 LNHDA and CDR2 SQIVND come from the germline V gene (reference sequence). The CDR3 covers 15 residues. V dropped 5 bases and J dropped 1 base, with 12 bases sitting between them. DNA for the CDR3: TGTGCCAGTAGTCTTGGGACGGTCAGCAATCAGCCCCAGCATTTT. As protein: CASSLGTVSNQPQHF.

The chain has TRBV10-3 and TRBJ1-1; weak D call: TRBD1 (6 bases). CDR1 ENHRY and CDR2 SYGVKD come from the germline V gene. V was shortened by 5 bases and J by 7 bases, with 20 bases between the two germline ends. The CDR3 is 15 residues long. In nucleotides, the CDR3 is TGTGCCATCAGTCCTCCGGCACAGGGTAGGGGTGAAGCTTTCTTT. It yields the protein CAISPPAQGRGEAFF.

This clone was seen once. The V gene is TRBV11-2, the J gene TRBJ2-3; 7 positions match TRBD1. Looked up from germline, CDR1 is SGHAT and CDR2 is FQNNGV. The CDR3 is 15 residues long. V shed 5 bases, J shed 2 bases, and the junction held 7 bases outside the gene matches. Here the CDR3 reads CASSPQGGHTDTQYF. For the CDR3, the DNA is TGTGCCAGCAGCCCCCAAGGGGGCCACACAGATACGCAGTATTTT.

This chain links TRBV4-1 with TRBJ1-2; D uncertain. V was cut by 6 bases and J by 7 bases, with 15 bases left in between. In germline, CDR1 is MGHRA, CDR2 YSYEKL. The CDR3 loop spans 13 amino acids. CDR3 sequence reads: CASSLEWAGGYTF. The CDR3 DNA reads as TGCGCCAGCAGTCTCGAGTGGGCGGGTGGCTACACCTTC.

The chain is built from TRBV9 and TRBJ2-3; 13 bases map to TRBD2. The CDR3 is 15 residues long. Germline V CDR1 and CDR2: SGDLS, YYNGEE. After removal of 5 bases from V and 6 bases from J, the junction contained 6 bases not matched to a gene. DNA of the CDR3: TGTGCCAGCAGTCGGACTAGCGGGGGATACGATACGCAGTATTTT. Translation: CASSRTSGGYDTQYF.

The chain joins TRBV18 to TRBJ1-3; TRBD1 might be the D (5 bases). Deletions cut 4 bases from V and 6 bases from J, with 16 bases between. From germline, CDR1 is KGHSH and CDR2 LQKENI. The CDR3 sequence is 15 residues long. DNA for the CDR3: TGTGCCAGCTCACGAGCACGGGGCGAGCTAAACACCATATATTTT. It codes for CASSRARGELNTIYF. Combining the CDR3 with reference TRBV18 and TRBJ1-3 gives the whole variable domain NAGVMQNPRHLVRRRGQEARLRCSPMKGHSHVYWYRQLPEEGLKFMVYLQKENIIDESGMPKERFSAEFPKEGPSILRIQQVVRGDSAAYFCASSRARGELNTIYFGEGSWLTVV.

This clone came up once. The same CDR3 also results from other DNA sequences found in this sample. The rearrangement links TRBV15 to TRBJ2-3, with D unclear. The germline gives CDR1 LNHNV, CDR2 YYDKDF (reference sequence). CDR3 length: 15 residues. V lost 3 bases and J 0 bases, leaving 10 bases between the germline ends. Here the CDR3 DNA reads TGTGCCACCAGCAGGAGGCAGCTGAGCACAGATACGCAGTATTTT. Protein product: CATSRRQLSTDTQYF.

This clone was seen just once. This CDR3 is CATSRDRISSTDTQYF. In DNA form, the CDR3 reads TGTGCCACCAGCAGAGATCGGATATCTAGCACAGATACGCAGTATTTT. This chain connects TRBV15 to TRBJ2-3; D unresolved. Germline-derived CDR1 and CDR2 are LNHNV and YYDKDF (reference sequence). V lost 0 bases to trimming and J lost 0 bases, with 10 bases between them. This CDR3 contains 16 residues.

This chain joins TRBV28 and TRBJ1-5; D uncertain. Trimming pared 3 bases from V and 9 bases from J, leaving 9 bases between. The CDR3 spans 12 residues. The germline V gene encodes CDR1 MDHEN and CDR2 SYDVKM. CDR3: CASSFTYRPQHF. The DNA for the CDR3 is TGTGCCAGCAGTTTTACGTATAGGCCCCAGCATTTT.